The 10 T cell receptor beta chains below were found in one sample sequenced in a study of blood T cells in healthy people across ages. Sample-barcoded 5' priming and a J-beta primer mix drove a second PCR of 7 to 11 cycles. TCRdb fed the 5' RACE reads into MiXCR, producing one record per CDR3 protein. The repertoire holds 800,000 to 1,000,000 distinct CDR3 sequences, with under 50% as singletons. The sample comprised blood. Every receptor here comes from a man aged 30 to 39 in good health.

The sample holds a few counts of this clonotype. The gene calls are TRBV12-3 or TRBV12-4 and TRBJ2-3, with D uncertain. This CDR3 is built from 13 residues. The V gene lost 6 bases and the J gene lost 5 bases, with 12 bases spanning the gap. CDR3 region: CASSTPLEDTQYF. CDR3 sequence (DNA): TGTGCCAGCAGCACCCCACTGGAAGATACGCAGTATTTT.

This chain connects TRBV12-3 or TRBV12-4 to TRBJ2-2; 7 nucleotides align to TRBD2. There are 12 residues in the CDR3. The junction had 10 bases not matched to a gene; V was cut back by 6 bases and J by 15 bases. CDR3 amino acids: CASSPLMGRVFF. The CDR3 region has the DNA TGTGCCAGCAGCCCCCTGATGGGGAGGGTGTTTTTT.

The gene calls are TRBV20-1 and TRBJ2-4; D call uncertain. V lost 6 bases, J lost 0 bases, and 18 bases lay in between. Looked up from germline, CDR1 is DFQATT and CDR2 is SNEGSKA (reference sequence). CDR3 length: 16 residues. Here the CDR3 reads CSAYGMTDAAKNIQYF. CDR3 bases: TGCAGTGCCTATGGCATGACGGACGCAGCCAAAAACATTCAGTACTTC.

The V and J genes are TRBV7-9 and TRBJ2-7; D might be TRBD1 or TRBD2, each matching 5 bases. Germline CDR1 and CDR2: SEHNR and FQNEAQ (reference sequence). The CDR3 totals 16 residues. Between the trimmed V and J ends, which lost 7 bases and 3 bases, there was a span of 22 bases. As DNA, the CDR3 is TGTGCCAGCACCTCTGATATGAGGGGCTATATCTACGAGCAGTACTTC. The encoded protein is CASTSDMRGYIYEQYF.

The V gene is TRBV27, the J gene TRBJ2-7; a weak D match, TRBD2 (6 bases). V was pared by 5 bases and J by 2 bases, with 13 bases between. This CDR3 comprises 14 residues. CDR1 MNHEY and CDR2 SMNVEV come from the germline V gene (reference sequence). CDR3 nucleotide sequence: TGTGCCAGCAGTCATGGGGACTCAACCTACGAGCAGTACTTC. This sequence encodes CASSHGDSTYEQYF.

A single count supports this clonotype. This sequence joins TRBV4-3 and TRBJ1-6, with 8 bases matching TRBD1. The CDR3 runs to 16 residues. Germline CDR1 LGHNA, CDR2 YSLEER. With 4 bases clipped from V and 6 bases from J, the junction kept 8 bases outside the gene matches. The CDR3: CASSRGTGSVNSPLHF. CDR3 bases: TGCGCCAGCAGCCGCGGGACAGGATCAGTTAATTCACCCCTCCACTTT.

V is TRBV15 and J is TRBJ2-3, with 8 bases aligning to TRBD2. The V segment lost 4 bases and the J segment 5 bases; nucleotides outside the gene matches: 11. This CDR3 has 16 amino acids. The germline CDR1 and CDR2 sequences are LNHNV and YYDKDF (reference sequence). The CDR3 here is CATSTREGTSGDTQYF. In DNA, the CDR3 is TGTGCCACCAGCACCCGCGAGGGGACTAGTGGAGATACGCAGTATTTT.

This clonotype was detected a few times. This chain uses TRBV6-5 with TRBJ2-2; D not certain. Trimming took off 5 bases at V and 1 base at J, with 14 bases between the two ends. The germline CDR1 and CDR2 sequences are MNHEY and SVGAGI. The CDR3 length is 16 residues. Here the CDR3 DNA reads TGTGCCAGCAGTACCCCGACGGTCAAGAACACCGGGGAGCTGTTTTTT. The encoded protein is CASSTPTVKNTGELFF.

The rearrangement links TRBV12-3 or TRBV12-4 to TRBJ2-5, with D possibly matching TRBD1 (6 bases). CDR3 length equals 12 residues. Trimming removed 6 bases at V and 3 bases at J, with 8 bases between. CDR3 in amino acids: CASRWTEETQYF. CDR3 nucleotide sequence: TGTGCCAGCAGATGGACAGAAGAGACCCAGTACTTC.

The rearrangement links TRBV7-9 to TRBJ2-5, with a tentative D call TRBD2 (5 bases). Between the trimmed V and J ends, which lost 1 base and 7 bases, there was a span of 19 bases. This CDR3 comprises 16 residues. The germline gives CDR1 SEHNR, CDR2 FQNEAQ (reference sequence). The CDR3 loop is CASSLEETPGKVTQYF. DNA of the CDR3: TGTGCCAGCAGCTTAGAAGAGACACCGGGGAAGGTGACCCAGTACTTC. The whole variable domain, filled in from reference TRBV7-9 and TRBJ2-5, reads DTGVSQNPRHKITKRGQNVTFRCDPISEHNRLYWYRQTLGQGPEFLTYFQNEAQLEKSRLLSDRFSAERPKGSFSTLEIQRTEQGDSAMYLCASSLEETPGKVTQYFGPGTRLLVL.